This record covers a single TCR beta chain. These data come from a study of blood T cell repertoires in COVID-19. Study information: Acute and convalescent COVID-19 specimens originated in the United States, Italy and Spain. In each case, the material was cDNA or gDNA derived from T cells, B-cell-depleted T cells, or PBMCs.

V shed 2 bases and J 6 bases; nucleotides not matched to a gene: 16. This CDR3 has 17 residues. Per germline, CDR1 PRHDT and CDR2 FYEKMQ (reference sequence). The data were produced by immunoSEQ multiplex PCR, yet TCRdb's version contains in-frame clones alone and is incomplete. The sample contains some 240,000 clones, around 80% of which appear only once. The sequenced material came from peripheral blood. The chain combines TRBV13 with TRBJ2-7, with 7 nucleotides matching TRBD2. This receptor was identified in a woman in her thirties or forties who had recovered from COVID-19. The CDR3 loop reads CASSLLPGGGRGSEQYF. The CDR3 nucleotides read TGTGCCAGCAGCTTACTTCCTGGGGGGGGTCGAGGAAGCGAGCAGTACTTC.